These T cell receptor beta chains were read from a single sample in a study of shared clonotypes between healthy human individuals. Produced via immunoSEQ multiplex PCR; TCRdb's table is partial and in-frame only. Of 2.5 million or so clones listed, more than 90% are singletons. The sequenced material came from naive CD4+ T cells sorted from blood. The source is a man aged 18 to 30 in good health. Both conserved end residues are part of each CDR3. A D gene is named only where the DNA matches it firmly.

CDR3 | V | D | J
CASTWDSTNSPLHF | TRBV10-2 | TRBD1 | TRBJ1-6
CASSVQRGQPQHF | TRBV6-4 | - | TRBJ1-5
CASSEARVGEQFF | TRBV6-1 | - | TRBJ2-1
CATSIGLAEDYNEQFF | TRBV15 | TRBD2 | TRBJ2-1
CSINRGGEETQYF | TRBV29-1 | - | TRBJ2-5
CASSAMRLYNEQFF | TRBV6-5 | - | TRBJ2-1
CASSRTRSTDTQYF | TRBV4-3 | - | TRBJ2-3
CASSLRTVSLKETQYF | TRBV5-6 | - | TRBJ2-5
CASSLGEGSTDTQYF | TRBV5-4 | TRBD2 | TRBJ2-3
CASSPSRAREQYF | TRBV6-5 | - | TRBJ2-7
CASSSGLRQYF | TRBV7-9 | - | TRBJ2-7
CASSFGGEEPETQYF | TRBV7-9 | - | TRBJ2-5
CASSLSQDYYGYTF | TRBV27 | - | TRBJ1-2
CASSLYQGLAGYEQYF | TRBV7-9 | TRBD2 | TRBJ2-7
CASNPNKGEAFF | TRBV6-6 | - | TRBJ1-1
CASSQATGGSNEKLFF | TRBV4-3 | TRBD1 | TRBJ1-4
CASTEGESSPLHF | TRBV6-6 | - | TRBJ1-6
CAVRSRDSPFYEQYF | TRBV10-3 | - | TRBJ2-7
CASSETNSFSYEQYF | TRBV6-1 | - | TRBJ2-7
CASSEGPGSNTEAFF | TRBV2 | - | TRBJ1-1
CASSLSPGTYTGELFF | TRBV11-2 | - | TRBJ2-2
CASSEAVRDDQPQHF | TRBV2 | - | TRBJ1-5
CSVEDGSEGQENQPQHF | TRBV29-1 | TRBD1 | TRBJ1-5
CASSIWTSGSIYNEQFF | TRBV13 | TRBD2 | TRBJ2-1
CASSLGGGGSYNEQFF | TRBV7-9 | - | TRBJ2-1
CASTSGQVISGANVLTF | TRBV9 | TRBD1 | TRBJ2-6
CASRGQGREKLFF | TRBV19 | TRBD1 | TRBJ1-4
CASSPPGGTQYF | TRBV6-6 | - | TRBJ2-3
CASSLVIGGDSETQYF | TRBV7-2 | - | TRBJ2-5
CSVYTGTNEKLFF | TRBV29-1 | - | TRBJ1-4
CASRGACRSAFF | TRBV21-1 | - | TRBJ1-1
CASTQEGGANEQFF | TRBV2 | - | TRBJ2-1
CASSLGDRGEKLFF | TRBV5-4 | TRBD1 | TRBJ1-4
CAWSLPAGELFF | TRBV30 | - | TRBJ2-2
CASSSLAGVGNEQFF | TRBV5-1 | TRBD2 | TRBJ2-1
CASREGSYEQYF | TRBV6-6 | TRBD2 | TRBJ2-7
CAISGWVSDNEQFF | TRBV10-3 | - | TRBJ2-1
CAWTRSQGAREQYF | TRBV30 | TRBD1 | TRBJ2-5
CASSPPGASPLHF | TRBV18 | - | TRBJ1-6
CASSQDRGTGFEKLFF | TRBV18 | TRBD1 | TRBJ1-4
CAIGQGVEKLFF | TRBV28 | TRBD1 | TRBJ1-4
CASSGQGLGETQYF | TRBV6-1 | TRBD1 | TRBJ2-5
CASSEPGNYGYTF | TRBV25-1 | - | TRBJ1-2
CASSLRIMDTIYF | TRBV28 | - | TRBJ1-3
CASSFLERGGVDTQYF | TRBV5-6 | TRBD2 | TRBJ2-3
CASSPILGVSVYEQYF | TRBV18 | - | TRBJ2-7
CASSPPFRWETNEKLFF | TRBV5-5 | - | TRBJ1-4
CASSRRPGGFISGNTIYF | TRBV7-9 | - | TRBJ1-3
CASSYRQSGQGPEAFF | TRBV6-6 | TRBD1 | TRBJ1-1
CAIRLSGSGSYEQYF | TRBV10-3 | TRBD2 | TRBJ2-7
CASSLTRDRDYGYTF | TRBV18 | TRBD1 | TRBJ1-2
CASSYTSNQPQHF | TRBV11-2 | - | TRBJ1-5
CASSLVDSISYEQYF | TRBV5-1 | - | TRBJ2-7
CASSLTGQEAQYF | TRBV5-6 | - | TRBJ2-5